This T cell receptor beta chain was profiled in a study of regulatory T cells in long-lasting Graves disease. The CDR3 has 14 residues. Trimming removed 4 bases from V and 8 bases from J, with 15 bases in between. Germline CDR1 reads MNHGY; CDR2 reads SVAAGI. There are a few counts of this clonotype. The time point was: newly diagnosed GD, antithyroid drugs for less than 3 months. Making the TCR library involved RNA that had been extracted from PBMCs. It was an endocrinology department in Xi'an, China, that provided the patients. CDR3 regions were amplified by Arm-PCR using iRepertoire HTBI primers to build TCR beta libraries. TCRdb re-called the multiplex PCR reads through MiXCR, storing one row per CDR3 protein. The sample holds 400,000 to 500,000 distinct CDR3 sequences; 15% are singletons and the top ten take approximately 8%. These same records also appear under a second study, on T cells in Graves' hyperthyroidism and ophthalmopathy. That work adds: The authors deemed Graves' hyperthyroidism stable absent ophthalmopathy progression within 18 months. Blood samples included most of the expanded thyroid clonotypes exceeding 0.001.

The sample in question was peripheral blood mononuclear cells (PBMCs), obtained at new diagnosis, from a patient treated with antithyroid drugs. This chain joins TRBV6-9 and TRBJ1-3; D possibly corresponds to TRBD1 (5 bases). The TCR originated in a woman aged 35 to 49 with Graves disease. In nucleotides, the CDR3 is TGTGCCAGCAGTTTACAGGAGCGGGGGGACACCATATATTTT. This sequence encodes CASSLQERGDTIYF.